The 29 T cell receptor beta chains given below trace back to one sample, sequenced in a study of identical twins. Via MiXCR, TCRdb re-called the 5' RACE reads, giving one row per CDR3 protein. This sample carries about 700,000 distinct CDR3 sequences, approximately 6.1% of them seen once, and the ten largest clones take about 1.8%. Sequences were obtained from naive T cells sorted from blood. Receptors originate from a man younger than 35 in good health.

The chain uses TRBV7-9 and TRBJ1-1, with 12 bases fitting TRBD1. In germline, CDR1 is SEHNR, CDR2 FQNEAQ (reference sequence). This CDR3 has 15 amino acids. V shed 4 bases and J 7 bases; nucleotides not matched to a gene: 7. As DNA, the CDR3 is TGTGCCAGCAGCTCCCGGGACAGGGGGCTCGGTGAAGCTTTCTTT. Its protein product is CASSSRDRGLGEAFF.

The chain recombines TRBV14 with TRBJ2-7; D call uncertain. Germline V gene lookup returns CDR1 SGHDN and CDR2 FVKESK. CDR3 length: 13 amino acids. V was pared by 0 bases and J by 2 bases, with 5 bases between. The CDR3 here is CASSQENTYEQYF. The CDR3 nucleotides are TGTGCCAGCAGCCAAGAAAATACCTACGAGCAGTACTTC.

This clonotype was found many times. This chain connects TRBV12-3 or TRBV12-4 to TRBJ2-1, with 7 nucleotides matching TRBD1. The CDR3 length is 16 residues. V was pared by 4 bases and J by 8 bases, with 14 bases of the junction left unmatched. CDR3 DNA sequence: TGTGCCAGCAGTTCATCATCGGGACAGATGGGCGATGAGCAGTTCTTC. It specifies CASSSSSGQMGDEQFF.

This clonotype showed up many times. This chain joins TRBV28 and TRBJ2-1; weak D call: TRBD2 (6 bases). The germline V gene encodes CDR1 MDHEN and CDR2 SYDVKM. V dropped 8 bases and J dropped 9 bases, with 29 bases sitting between them. The CDR3 extends over 17 amino acids. The CDR3 DNA reads as TGTGCCAGCTCCCGAAGAGCGGGCGGGACCGCGCCAGCTGAGCAGTTCTTC. Translating gives CASSRRAGGTAPAEQFF.

J is TRBJ2-1 and V is TRBV18, with no clear D. The V gene lost 2 bases and the J gene lost 4 bases, with 6 bases spanning the gap. Germline V gene lookup returns CDR1 KGHSH and CDR2 LQKENI. This CDR3 spans 13 amino acids. DNA of the CDR3: TGTGCCAGCTCACCAAACGGTTACAATGAGCAGTTCTTC. Its translation: CASSPNGYNEQFF.

This clonotype came up many times. This sequence joins TRBV29-1 and TRBJ2-1, with TRBD2 matching 7 bases. The J segment lost 6 bases and the V segment lost 8 bases, leaving 10 bases of the junction unmatched. The germline V gene has CDR1 SQVTM and CDR2 ANQGSEA. CDR3 length: 13 residues. The CDR3 DNA reads as TGCAGCTCAGCGGGACTATTAGGCAATGAGCAGTTCTTC. Its protein is CSSAGLLGNEQFF.

This clonotype has ten or more counts. This rearrangement joins TRBV6-1 to TRBJ1-2; D might be TRBD1 (5 bases). The CDR3 covers 11 residues. V lost 3 bases, J lost 8 bases, and 7 bases lay in between. CDR1 and CDR2 from the germline V gene are MNHNS and SASEGT. The chain's CDR3 is CASSDRGGYTF. The CDR3 DNA follows: TGTGCCAGCAGTGATAGGGGAGGCTACACCTTC.

The table lists this clonotype with many counts. The genes are TRBV25-1 and TRBJ1-5, with D possibly being TRBD1 (6 bases). The CDR3 has 16 residues. The germline V gene encodes CDR1 MGHDK and CDR2 SYGVNS. V was trimmed by 0 bases and J by 5 bases, leaving 14 bases between them. The DNA for the CDR3 is TGTGCCAGCAGTGAATATGGAGGTGCAGGGGATCAGCCCCAGCATTTT. It encodes CASSEYGGAGDQPQHF.

The chain couples TRBV18 to TRBJ1-2; perhaps TRBD1 as D (5 bases). Germline V CDR1 and CDR2: KGHSH, LQKENI. The V end was cut by 4 bases, the J end by 2 bases, with 8 bases between. The CDR3 has 13 residues. The CDR3 reads CASSQGENYGYTF. The CDR3 nucleotides are TGTGCCAGCTCACAAGGGGAGAACTATGGCTACACCTTC.

This clonotype was counted many times. The rearrangement uses TRBV29-1 and TRBJ2-7, with a possible D match to TRBD1 (5 bases). Germline CDR1 SQVTM, CDR2 ANQGSEA. Trimming removed 4 bases at V and 0 bases at J, with 10 bases between. CDR3 length: 13 residues. CDR3 sequence reads: CSVASDNSYEQYF. The CDR3 DNA reads as TGCAGCGTTGCGTCGGACAACTCCTACGAGCAGTACTTC.

This clonotype was counted at least ten times. The chain has TRBV9 and TRBJ2-1, with TRBD2 matching over 12 bases. J lost 8 bases, V lost 5 bases, and 8 bases had no gene match. Germline CDR1 and CDR2: SGDLS and YYNGEE. The CDR3 extends over 15 amino acids. The CDR3 spells CASSSSGRAPDEQFF. The CDR3 DNA follows: TGTGCCAGCAGTTCTAGCGGGAGGGCCCCCGATGAGCAGTTCTTC.

This clonotype was observed many times. The V gene is TRBV7-9, the J gene TRBJ2-5; perhaps D is TRBD1 or TRBD2 (5 bases each). The length of the CDR3 is 13 residues. Trimming removed 8 bases from V and 2 bases from J, with 12 bases in between. Germline loops: CDR1 SEHNR, CDR2 FQNEAQ (reference sequence). CDR3 in amino acids: CASRHGAQETQYF. The CDR3 coding sequence is TGTGCCAGCCGCCACGGGGCTCAAGAGACCCAGTACTTC.

This clonotype was recorded at least ten times. The chain is built from TRBV5-1 and TRBJ1-2; D unclear. The CDR3 sequence is 15 residues long. Germline lookup yields CDR1 SGHRS and CDR2 YFSETQ. Trimming left V 0 bases short and J 1 base short, with 10 bases between. CDR3 sequence: CASSLEGHLNYGYTF. CDR3 DNA sequence: TGCGCCAGCAGCTTGGAAGGCCACCTTAACTATGGCTACACCTTC.

This clonotype was detected many times. In nucleotides, the CDR3 is TGTGCCAGCAGCTTACAGGGGGCTGGGAATCAGCCCCAGCATTTT. As protein: CASSLQGAGNQPQHF. This chain uses TRBV12-3 or TRBV12-4 with TRBJ1-5, with 9 bases aligning to TRBD1. The junction had 7 bases not matched to a gene; V was cut back by 6 bases and J by 4 bases. The CDR3 is 15 amino acids.

The chain combines TRBV30 with TRBJ2-6; the D is unclear. Trimming cost V 3 bases and J 3 bases, with 9 bases left between them. Germline lookup yields CDR1 GTSNPN and CDR2 SVGIG (reference sequence). The length of the CDR3 is 14 residues. CDR3 sequence reads: CAWRRLSGANVLTF. CDR3 sequence (DNA): TGTGCCTGGAGGCGGTTGAGTGGGGCCAACGTCCTGACTTTC. The full variable domain, in which reference TRBV30 and TRBJ2-6 provide the parts outside the CDR3, is SQTIHQWPATLVQPVGSPLSLECTVEGTSNPNLYWYRQAAGRGLQLLFYSVGIGQISSEVPQNLSASRPQDRQFILSSKKLLLSDSGFYLCAWRRLSGANVLTFGAGSRLTVL.

The table lists this clonotype with many counts. The rearrangement joins TRBV5-6 to TRBJ1-5, with 7 bases matching TRBD1. CDR3 size: 14 residues. The germline V gene has CDR1 SGHDT and CDR2 YYEEEE. V shed 4 bases and J 7 bases; nucleotides not matched to a gene: 8. This CDR3 is CASSIRQGGQPQHF. Here the CDR3 DNA reads TGTGCCAGCAGCATTCGACAGGGAGGGCAGCCCCAGCATTTT.

The chain combines TRBV11-2 with TRBJ2-1, with 10 bases identical to TRBD2. This CDR3 region has 16 residues. The J segment lost 6 bases and the V segment lost 5 bases, leaving 10 bases of the junction unmatched. From germline, CDR1 is SGHAT and CDR2 FQNNGV. DNA of the CDR3: TGTGCCAGCAGCCGGGCGGGGTTAGCGGGAGGCAATGAGCAGTTCTTC. As protein: CASSRAGLAGGNEQFF.

Note on this clonotype: It may be a read error: a sequence one base away is much more abundant. The gene calls are TRBV5-1 and TRBJ2-1; D is perhaps TRBD1 (5 bases). Germline assignment: CDR1 SGHRS and CDR2 YFSETQ. The CDR3 sequence is 15 residues long. For the CDR3, the DNA is TGCGCCAGCAGCTTGGGACAGCAACTTTACAGTGAGCAGTTCTTC. It is translated as CASSLGQQLYSEQFF.

This clonotype turned up a few times. The chain employs TRBV28 and TRBJ2-7; 9 bases are a match to TRBD1. The junction had 7 bases not matched to a gene; V was cut back by 5 bases and J by 2 bases. Germline-derived CDR1 and CDR2 are MDHEN and SYDVKM. The CDR3 has 15 residues. The CDR3 is CASSTPGQGAYEQYF. CDR3 bases: TGTGCCAGCAGTACGCCGGGACAGGGCGCCTACGAGCAGTACTTC.

This clonotype showed up just a few times. The chain employs TRBV3-1 and TRBJ1-2; possibly TRBD1 for D (6 bases). Germline V gene data show CDR1 as LGHDT and CDR2 as YNNKEL (reference sequence). This CDR3 has 13 amino acids. With 5 bases removed from V and 4 bases from J, the gap between germline ends came to 11 bases. CDR3 nucleotide sequence: TGTGCCAGCAGCGCCAACAGGGTCTATGGCTACACCTTC. Translation gives CASSANRVYGYTF.

In its sample, this clonotype was seen a few times. The chain joins TRBV27 to TRBJ2-3; 13 bases match TRBD2. Germline loops: CDR1 MNHEY, CDR2 SMNVEV (reference sequence). After removal of 3 bases from V and 0 bases from J, the junction contained 12 bases not matched to a gene. The CDR3 has 20 residues. CDR3 bases: TGTGCCAGCAGTTTCGTTAGACTAGCGGGAGGCGACAATAGCACAGATACGCAGTATTTT. Its translation: CASSFVRLAGGDNSTDTQYF.

The CDR3, as DNA: TGTGCCAGCAAGCGGCAGGGGGCGAACACCGGGGAGCTGTTTTTT. This codes for CASKRQGANTGELFF. The J gene is TRBJ2-2, the V gene TRBV6-2 or TRBV6-3, with 7 positions matching TRBD1. Per the germline V gene, CDR1 is MNHEY and CDR2 is SVGEGT. The CDR3 is 15 residues long. V lost 7 bases and J lost 0; bases outside the gene matches: 5.

In its sample, this clonotype was seen many times. This chain connects TRBV28 to TRBJ2-5; 8 bases line up with TRBD2. Trimming removed 5 bases from V and 4 bases from J; junction bases left unmatched: 6. The germline gives CDR1 MDHEN, CDR2 SYDVKM. The CDR3 is made up of 14 amino acids. CDR3 bases: TGTGCCAGCAGTACTCCGGGACTAGGAGAGACCCAGTACTTC. Its translation: CASSTPGLGETQYF. Filled out from reference TRBV28 and TRBJ2-5, the complete variable domain reads DVKVTQSSRYLVKRTGEKVFLECVQDMDHENMFWYRQDPGLGLRLIYFSYDVKMKEKGDIPEGYSVSREKKERFSLILESASTNQTSMYLCASSTPGLGETQYFGPGTRLLVL.

This clonotype was seen repeatedly, ten times or more. V is TRBV20-1 and J is TRBJ1-1, with a possible D match to TRBD1 (5 bases). Between the trimmed V and J ends, which lost 5 bases and 1 base, there was a span of 8 bases. Germline V gene data show CDR1 as DFQATT and CDR2 as SNEGSKA (reference sequence). This CDR3 contains 12 residues. CDR3 amino acids: CSAADRNTEAFF. The CDR3 nucleotides are TGCAGTGCTGCTGACAGGAACACTGAAGCTTTCTTT.

This clonotype was picked up many times. The chain joins TRBV24-1 to TRBJ2-1, with D maybe TRBD1 (6 bases). The CDR3 runs 16 residues. Trimming removed 3 bases from V and 3 bases from J, with 14 bases in between. Per germline, CDR1 KGHDR and CDR2 SFDVKD. The CDR3 reads CATSDDVGGRYNEQFF. In nucleotides, the CDR3 is TGTGCCACCAGTGATGACGTAGGGGGTCGCTACAATGAGCAGTTCTTC.

The table lists this clonotype with many counts. This rearrangement joins TRBV20-1 to TRBJ2-1; D uncertain. In germline, CDR1 is DFQATT, CDR2 SNEGSKA (reference sequence). The V gene lost 1 base and the J gene lost 9 bases, with 10 bases spanning the gap. The CDR3 contains 12 residues. CDR3 DNA: TGCAGTGCTAGAGCAAGATGGGGTGAGCAGTTCTTC. This sequence encodes CSARARWGEQFF.

The rearrangement joins TRBV6-5 to TRBJ1-5; D not resolved. CDR3 size: 15 residues. V was clipped by 4 bases and J by 3 bases, with 13 bases between them. Germline V gives CDR1 MNHEY, CDR2 SVGAGI. CDR3 in amino acids: CASSSADGLNQPQHF. The CDR3 coding sequence is TGTGCCAGCAGTTCGGCGGACGGACTCAATCAGCCCCAGCATTTT.

This clonotype has just a few counts. The chain is built from TRBV11-2 and TRBJ2-6, with D perhaps TRBD1 or TRBD2 (7 bases each). This CDR3 has 18 amino acids. CDR1 is SGHAT and CDR2 is FQNNGV in the germline V gene. The V and J ends lost 4 bases and 1 base respectively, with 17 bases between them. CDR3 in DNA: TGTGCCAGCAGCTCCCTGGCAGGGGGGGTATCTGGGGCCAACGTCCTGACTTTC. Its translation: CASSSLAGGVSGANVLTF. Full variable domain (remainder filled in from reference TRBV11-2 and TRBJ2-6): EAGVAQSPRYKIIEKRQSVAFWCNPISGHATLYWYQQILGQGPKLLIQFQNNGVVDDSQLPKDRFSAERLKGVDSTLKIQPAKLEDSAVYLCASSSLAGGVSGANVLTFGAGSRLTVL.

This clonotype was seen many times. This chain joins TRBV4-1 and TRBJ2-1, with TRBD2 identical over 8 bases. Germline trimming cut 1 base from V and 9 bases from J; bases unmatched to any gene: 2. The germline V gene encodes CDR1 MGHRA and CDR2 YSYEKL. The CDR3 totals 13 residues. CDR3 DNA: TGCGCCAGCAGCCAAGGGACTAGCTTTGAGCAGTTCTTC. It encodes CASSQGTSFEQFF.